This passage covers 16 T cell receptor beta chains from one sample sequenced in a study of graft-versus-host responses after intestinal transplantation. Stimulators, 200,000 irradiated and violet-dye-labeled cells, were plated with 200,000 CFSE-labeled responder cells. Method: immunoSEQ multiplex PCR; TCRdb's copy keeps in-frame clones and lacks some. The sample has over 15,000 clones, around 42% seen once; the top ten hold about 3.5%. The sequencing used alloreactive CD8+ T cells from a mixed lymphocyte reaction culture, collected before intestinal transplant. This sample's subset: CFSE-low proliferating T cells sorted from approximately six-day pre-transplant mixed lymphocyte reaction (GvH or HvG direction). The receptors shown here come from a human patient who received an intestinal transplant.

The J gene is TRBJ2-7, the V gene TRBV28; 7 bases are a match to TRBD2. This CDR3 is built from 20 residues. The V gene's germline CDR1 is MDHEN and CDR2 SYDVKM. Trimming removed 2 bases from V and 5 bases from J; junction bases left unmatched: 24. This CDR3 reads CASSLQTLAGEGTGGDEQYF. The CDR3 DNA reads TGTGCCAGCAGTTTACAAACCCTGGCGGGAGAAGGGACTGGCGGCGACGAGCAGTACTTC. The complete variable domain, with remaining parts taken from reference TRBV28 and TRBJ2-7, reads DVKVTQSSRYLVKRTGEKVFLECVQDMDHENMFWYRQDPGLGLRLIYFSYDVKMKEKGDIPEGYSVSREKKERFSLILESASTNQTSMYLCASSLQTLAGEGTGGDEQYFGPGTRLTVT.

J is TRBJ2-1 and V is TRBV28, with 7 bases lining up with TRBD1. The ends lost 3 bases at V and 3 bases at J; junction bases unmatched: 11. The CDR3 totals 17 residues. Germline V CDR1 and CDR2: MDHEN, SYDVKM. The CDR3 protein is CASSFWDSPTYYNEQFF. The CDR3 DNA is TGTGCCAGCAGTTTTTGGGACAGCCCTACCTACTACAATGAGCAGTTCTTC.

This sequence joins TRBV18 and TRBJ1-2, with 7 nucleotides matching TRBD1. The CDR3 loop spans 13 amino acids. Losses at the gene ends were 3 bases for V and 6 bases for J; bases not matched to a gene: 4. Germline V lookup: CDR1 KGHSH, CDR2 LQKENI. CDR3 nucleotides: TGTGCCAGCTCACCCCGGGACAGCGATGGCTACACCTTC. Amino acid sequence: CASSPRDSDGYTF.

The chain couples TRBV25-1 to TRBJ2-3; D perhaps matches TRBD1 (6 bases). Germline values: CDR1 MGHDK, CDR2 SYGVNS. V lost 3 bases, J lost 2 bases, and 12 bases lay in between. This CDR3 spans 15 amino acids. The CDR3 region is CASSDRQDPTDTQYF. The CDR3, as DNA: TGTGCCAGCAGTGATCGACAGGATCCCACAGATACGCAGTATTTT.

This chain uses TRBV2 with TRBJ1-1; D is uncertain. The CDR3 loop spans 14 amino acids. V was trimmed by 2 bases and J by 1 base, leaving 8 bases between them. From germline, CDR1 is SNHLY and CDR2 FYNNEI. The CDR3 nucleotides read TGTGCCAGCAGTGAAAGAGTAGGGAACACTGAAGCTTTCTTT. This codes for CASSERVGNTEAFF.

This CDR3 is CASTGTGDGYTF. The CDR3 DNA reads TGTGCCAGCACCGGGACAGGGGATGGCTACACCTTC. This chain connects TRBV6-5 to TRBJ1-2; 10 positions match TRBD1. CDR3 size: 12 residues. Germline V gene sequence: CDR1 MNHEY, CDR2 SVGAGI. V dropped 7 bases and J dropped 6; count of bases not matched to a gene: 2.

This chain joins TRBV10-1 and TRBJ2-7; D is possibly TRBD1 (6 bases). The CDR3 extends over 19 amino acids. CDR1 and CDR2 from the germline V gene are WNHNN and SYGVQD (reference sequence). Trimming left V 4 bases short and J 5 bases short, with 30 bases between. CDR3 DNA sequence: TGCGCCAGCAGTGGCCGAGACAGGAGACTGGAGCCGTCCCCAGACGAGCAGTACTTC. Translation: CASSGRDRRLEPSPDEQYF.

The rearrangement links TRBV14 to TRBJ2-1; 11 bases fit TRBD2. Germline V gene data show CDR1 as SGHDN and CDR2 as FVKESK. The CDR3 covers 17 residues. V shed 1 base and J 1 base; nucleotides not matched to a gene: 3. As DNA, the CDR3 is TGTGCCAGCAGCCAAGGCTCTAGCGGGAGGTCCTACAATGAGCAGTTCTTC. Its translation is CASSQGSSGRSYNEQFF.

This clone was seen more than once but under ten times. As DNA, the CDR3 is TGTGCCATCGTTGGCAGCCCCACCTACGAGCAGTACTTC. Its protein product is CAIVGSPTYEQYF. The genes are TRBV6-1 and TRBJ2-7; D is ambiguous. This CDR3 has 13 residues. The germline gives CDR1 MNHNS, CDR2 SASEGT. The V end was cut by 10 bases, the J end by 2 bases, with 15 bases between.

This chain connects TRBV15 to TRBJ1-5; D call uncertain. With 3 bases removed from V and 6 bases from J, the gap between germline ends came to 9 bases. Germline V CDR1 and CDR2: LNHNV, YYDKDF (reference sequence). The CDR3 contains 13 residues. CDR3 in amino acids: CATSRGRFQPQHF. CDR3 sequence (DNA): TGTGCCACCAGCAGGGGTAGGTTTCAGCCCCAGCATTTT.

The gene calls are TRBV12-5 and TRBJ2-1, with 8 nucleotides matching TRBD2. The CDR3 is 15 amino acids. Germline values: CDR1 LGHNT, CDR2 FRNRAP. With V trimmed by 6 bases and J by 4 bases, 8 bases remained unmatched. CDR3 amino acids: CASGPGLGLYNEQFF. CDR3 DNA sequence: TGTGCTAGTGGGCCGGGACTAGGGCTATACAATGAGCAGTTCTTC.

The chain is built from TRBV6-5 and TRBJ2-1; TRBD2 agrees at 8 bases. V gave up 6 bases and J gave up 7 bases; unmatched junction bases: 8. CDR1 MNHEY and CDR2 SVGAGI come from the germline V gene. CDR3 size: 14 residues. The CDR3 DNA is TGTGCCAGCAGATTTAGCGGGAAGGTAAATGAGCAGTTCTTC. Encoded protein: CASRFSGKVNEQFF.

The sample holds one count of this clone. CDR3 nucleotide sequence: TGTGCCAGCTCACCAGTCAGGGGGAGAGTTGGATATGGCTACACCTTC. This encodes CASSPVRGRVGYGYTF. The J gene is TRBJ1-2, the V gene TRBV18, with TRBD1 matching over 7 bases. This CDR3 region has 16 residues. J was trimmed by 5 bases and V by 2 bases; bases with no gene match: 11. Germline V lookup: CDR1 KGHSH, CDR2 LQKENI.

This clone came up a few times. For the CDR3, the DNA is TGTGCCAGCGGTCCAGGGACAGGGGTTAGCTATGGCTACACCTTC. Translated: CASGPGTGVSYGYTF. The V gene is TRBV2, the J gene TRBJ1-2; 10 bases are shared with TRBD1. The trim removed 8 bases at V and 4 bases at J, leaving 10 bases unmatched. Per germline, CDR1 SNHLY and CDR2 FYNNEI. The CDR3 is 15 amino acids.

This rearrangement joins TRBV5-8 to TRBJ1-3, with a tentative D call TRBD1 (5 bases). Germline V lookup: CDR1 SGHTS, CDR2 YDEGEE. V lost 4 bases and J 0 bases, leaving 11 bases between the germline ends. The CDR3 extends over 15 amino acids. This CDR3 reads CASSPGTSSGNTIYF. CDR3 in DNA: TGTGCCAGCAGCCCGGGGACCAGCTCTGGAAACACCATATATTTT.

This sequence joins TRBV28 and TRBJ2-7; 11 nucleotides agree with TRBD2. This CDR3 is built from 15 residues. The germline V gene encodes CDR1 MDHEN and CDR2 SYDVKM. J gave up 3 bases and V 2 bases, and 3 bases lay outside the gene matches. The CDR3 here is CASSLGTSGYYEQYF. The DNA for the CDR3 is TGTGCCAGCAGTTTAGGGACTAGCGGTTACTACGAGCAGTACTTC.